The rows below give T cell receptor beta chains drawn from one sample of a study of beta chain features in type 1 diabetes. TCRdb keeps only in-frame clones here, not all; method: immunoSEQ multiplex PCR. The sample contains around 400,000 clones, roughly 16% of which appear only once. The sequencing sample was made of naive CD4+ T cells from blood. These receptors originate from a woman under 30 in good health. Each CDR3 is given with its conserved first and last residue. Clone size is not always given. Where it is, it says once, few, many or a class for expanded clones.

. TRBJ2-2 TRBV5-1 CASSLAAGESNTGELFF
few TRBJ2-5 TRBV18 CASSTTEETQYF
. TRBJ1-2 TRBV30 CAWNGQGQGYTF
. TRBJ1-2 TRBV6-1 CASSEGQNYGYTF
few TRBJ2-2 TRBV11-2 CASSSVPGELFF
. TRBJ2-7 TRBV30 CAWSASMAAAHYEQYF
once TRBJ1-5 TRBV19 CASMGQGDAQPQHF
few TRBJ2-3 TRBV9 CASSELRLDTDTQYF
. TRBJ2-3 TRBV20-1 CSAYGGRAGYF
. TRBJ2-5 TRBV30 CACSRESRETQYF
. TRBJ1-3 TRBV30 CAWSVGEASGNTIYF
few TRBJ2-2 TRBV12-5 CASGLVSLAGVGELFF
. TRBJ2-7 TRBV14 CASSQGDSVAYEQYF
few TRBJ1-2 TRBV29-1 CSVEERVHYGYTF
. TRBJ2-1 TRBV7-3 CASSLNSGGEQFF
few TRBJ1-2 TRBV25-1 CASSEYVTRGRDGYTF
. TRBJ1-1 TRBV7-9 CASNQDRSEAFF
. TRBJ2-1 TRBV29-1 CSVRLSLDNEQFF
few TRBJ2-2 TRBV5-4 CASSLGQTYTGELFF
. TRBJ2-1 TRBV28 CASSFRVHEQFF
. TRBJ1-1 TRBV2 CASRSTGIITEAFF
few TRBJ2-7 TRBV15 CATSSPGSGASYEQYF
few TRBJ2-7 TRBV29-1 CSVLSIGRGAGEQYF
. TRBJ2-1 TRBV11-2 CASSSGLAGGYEQFF
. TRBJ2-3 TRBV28 CASSLVGGGTDTQYF
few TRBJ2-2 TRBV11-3 CASSRGGELFF
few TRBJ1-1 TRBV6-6 CASSRDRGQTEAFF
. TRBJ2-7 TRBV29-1 CSARDSGVPHEQYF
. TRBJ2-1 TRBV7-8 CASSSIAGGFSYNEQFF
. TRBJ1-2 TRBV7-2 CASSRDRGGYGYTF
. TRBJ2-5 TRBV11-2 CASSLSRETQYF
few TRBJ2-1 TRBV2 CASGGLASYNEQFF
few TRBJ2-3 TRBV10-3 CAISETGLDTDTQYF
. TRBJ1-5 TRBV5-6 CASSLGGRGIRPQHF
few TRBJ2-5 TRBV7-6 CASSFTSGRAGETQYF
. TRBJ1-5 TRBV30 CASARTGGQPQHF
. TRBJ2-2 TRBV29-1 CSVEIQGRHGELFF
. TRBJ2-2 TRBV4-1 CASSQTGNTGELFF
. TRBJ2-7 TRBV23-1 CASRREGCNEQYF
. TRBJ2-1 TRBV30 CAWSGRASPEQFF
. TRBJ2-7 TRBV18 CASSPRQGAYEQYF
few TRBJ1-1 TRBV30 CAWSVASTNTEAFF
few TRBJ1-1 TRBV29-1 CSVGGQLEAFF
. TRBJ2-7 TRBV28 CASNRELLVREQYF
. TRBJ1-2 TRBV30 CAWSVQGAGGYTF
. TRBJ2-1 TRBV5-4 CASSFGSLAGHQYNEQFF
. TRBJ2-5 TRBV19 CASSMAVQETQYF
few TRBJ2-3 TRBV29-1 CSHERGGRTDTQYF
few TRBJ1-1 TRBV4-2 CASSQAFVAFF
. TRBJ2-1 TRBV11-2 CASSGLTSRDNEQFF
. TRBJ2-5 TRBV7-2 CASSSGLAGEEETQYF
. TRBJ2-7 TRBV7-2 CASSAIGTSGRSGQYF
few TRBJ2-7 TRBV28 CASSSHGGSYEQYF
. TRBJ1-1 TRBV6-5 CASRDDRETEAFF
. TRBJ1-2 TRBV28 CASSFSSGSNYGYTF
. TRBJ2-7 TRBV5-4 CASRPPGTGILGEQYF
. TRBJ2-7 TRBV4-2 CASSYPGQSYEQYF
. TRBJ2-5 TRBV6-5 CASSYGVAGGRETQYF
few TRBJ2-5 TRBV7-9 CASSLRTGGLETQYF